This T cell receptor beta chain is drawn from a study of T-cell reconstitution after alpha-beta-depleted transplantation in children. In the case of this clonotype: This may be a read error: a much more frequent sequence differs by one nucleotide.

The V and J ends lost 8 bases and 0 bases, in that order; junction bases with no gene match: 7. This CDR3 comprises 15 residues. Germline V CDR1 and CDR2: LNHNV, YYDKDF (reference sequence). The TCRbeta library incorporated unique molecular identifiers. TCRdb itself ran the PCR reads through MiXCR, one entry per CDR3 protein. The sample lists under 300,000 distinct CDR3 sequences; around a tenth were seen once. The material was peripheral blood, obtained 180 days after TCRalphabeta/CD19-depleted stem cell transplant. The receptor comes from a male patient aged 2-15 years who had a stem cell transplant for chronic granulomatous disease, so the T cells may come from the graft donor. The rearrangement joins TRBV15 to TRBJ2-1; 7 positions agree with TRBD1. The CDR3 loop reads CATRGQWLSYNEQFF. CDR3 DNA sequence: TGTGCCACCCGGGGACAGTGGCTCTCCTACAATGAGCAGTTCTTC. Combining the CDR3 with reference TRBV15 and TRBJ2-1 gives the whole variable domain DAMVIQNPRYQVTQFGKPVTLSCSQTLNHNVMYWYQQKSSQAPKLLFHYYDKDFNNEADTPDNFQSRRPNTSFCFLDIRSPGLGDTAMYLCATRGQWLSYNEQFFGPGTRLTVL.